This entry lists 14 T cell receptor beta chains sequenced from one sample in a study of memory CD8 T cells in hepatitis C reinfection. The sample's time point: pre-reinfection, 55 to 20 weeks before reinfection detection. Sorted cells were sequenced directly ex vivo without any in vitro expansion. Produced via immunoSEQ multiplex PCR; TCRdb's table is partial and in-frame only. The sample holds approximately 50,000 clones, around 92% seen once. The specimen sequenced was naive CD8+ T cells sorted from blood. The receptors were gathered from a man aged 18 to 30 with hepatitis C virus infection.

The chain employs TRBV27 and TRBJ2-7; possibly TRBD2 for D (5 bases). The germline gives CDR1 MNHEY, CDR2 SMNVEV (reference sequence). The ends were cut back, 5 bases at V and 2 bases at J, with 13 bases in the middle. The CDR3 length is 14 residues. The CDR3 DNA follows: TGTGCCAGCAGTCCGGGGTCGGCGACCTACGAGCAGTACTTC. Translation gives CASSPGSATYEQYF.

The chain carries TRBV2 and TRBJ1-1; tentative D call: TRBD1 (6 bases). The V gene's germline CDR1 is SNHLY and CDR2 FYNNEI. V was trimmed by 6 bases and J by 5 bases, leaving 13 bases between them. This CDR3 is built from 13 residues. The CDR3 DNA is TGTGCCAGCAGCCTGCCAGGGGATACTGAAGCTTTCTTT. Amino acids: CASSLPGDTEAFF.

Only a few counts were recorded for this clone. The chain links TRBV4-1 to TRBJ1-4; TRBD1 aligns across 7 bases. The CDR3 totals 14 residues. The V gene's germline CDR1 is MGHRA and CDR2 YSYEKL. Trimming removed 7 bases from V and 4 bases from J; junction bases left unmatched: 6. Here the CDR3 reads CASNPGTDNEKLFF. CDR3 in DNA: TGCGCCAGCAACCCCGGGACAGATAATGAAAAACTGTTTTTT.

Of note for this clone: One junction end disagrees with the germline gene, perhaps due to a read error. Different DNA sequences within this sample yield the same CDR3. The CDR3, as DNA: TGTGCCAGCAGCCCCGGGGGACAGTTTTATAATTCACCCCTCCACTTC. It specifies CASSPGGQFYNSPLHF. The rearrangement links TRBV27 to TRBJ1-6; the match to TRBD1 covers 7 bases. The CDR3 length is 16 residues. CDR1 is MNHEY and CDR2 is SMNVEV in the germline V gene (reference sequence).

Notes on this clone: Within the sample, other DNA sequences also encode this same CDR3. This chain joins TRBV2 and TRBJ1-1, with a tentative D call TRBD1 (5 bases). V was pared by 7 bases and J by 5 bases, with 14 bases between. Per the germline V gene, CDR1 is SNHLY and CDR2 is FYNNEI. The length of the CDR3 is 13 residues. CDR3 bases: TGTGCCAGCAAAGGGGAGGGTGGGACTGAAGCTTTCTTT. Translation gives CASKGEGGTEAFF.

V is TRBV29-1 and J is TRBJ1-1; TRBD1 matches 7 bases. Trimming at V came to 7 bases and at J to 1 base, leaving 3 bases not matched to a gene. The length of the CDR3 is 12 residues. Germline-derived CDR1 and CDR2 are SQVTM and ANQGSEA. This CDR3 reads CSGRTGNTEAFF. The DNA for the CDR3 is TGCAGCGGCAGGACAGGGAACACTGAAGCTTTCTTT.

The chain is built from TRBV2 and TRBJ2-7, with TRBD2 as a possible D gene (6 bases). The CDR3 has 14 amino acids. Germline CDR1 is SNHLY and CDR2 is FYNNEI. V was trimmed by 5 bases and J by 0 bases, leaving 11 bases between them. CDR3 nucleotide sequence: TGTGCCAGCAGTCCCCGGGGGAGCTCCTACGAGCAGTACGTC. Its protein product is CASSPRGSSYEQYV.

This chain connects TRBV6-5 to TRBJ2-2; 9 bases agree with TRBD1. V gave up 2 bases and J gave up 5 bases; unmatched junction bases: 3. CDR1 and CDR2 (germline): MNHEY, SVGAGI. The CDR3 covers 15 residues. CDR3 in amino acids: CASSYGTGRTGELFF. CDR3 DNA: TGTGCCAGCAGTTACGGGACAGGGAGGACCGGGGAGCTGTTTTTT.

The chain couples TRBV11-2 to TRBJ2-1; 11 positions match TRBD2. After removal of 0 bases from V and 4 bases from J, the junction contained 14 bases not matched to a gene. Germline CDR1 and CDR2: SGHAT and FQNNGV. The CDR3 runs 20 residues. CDR3 in DNA: TGTGCCAGCAGCTTAGATTCCCTTAGCGGGGGGGCTCCAATTTACAATGAGCAGTTCTTC. Residues: CASSLDSLSGGAPIYNEQFF.

The chain uses TRBV7-9 and TRBJ1-1; the match to TRBD1 covers 7 bases. CDR3 length: 15 residues. In germline, CDR1 is SEHNR, CDR2 FQNEAQ (reference sequence). V gave up 8 bases and J gave up 1 base; unmatched junction bases: 10. The CDR3 nucleotides are TGTGCCAGCCTCTGGGGCCGGACAGGGAACACTGAAGCTTTCTTT. Protein product: CASLWGRTGNTEAFF.

This clone was counted once. This chain links TRBV6-1 with TRBJ1-4; D possibly corresponds to TRBD1 (5 bases). Germline V gives CDR1 MNHNS, CDR2 SASEGT. The CDR3 has 15 amino acids. Deletions cut 6 bases from V and 7 bases from J, with 18 bases between. The CDR3 sequence: CASSQRGWLGEKLFF. For the CDR3, the DNA is TGTGCCAGCAGCCAGCGGGGGTGGCTCGGTGAAAAACTGTTTTTT.

This sequence joins TRBV21-1 and TRBJ2-3; the D call TRBD2 from the table was never checked on the DNA. TRBV21-1 is a recognized pseudogene. The CDR3 sequence is 18 residues long. The CDR3 is CASSSPPGLALPGDTQYF. CDR3 nucleotide sequence: TGTGCCAGCAGCTCTCCCCCCGGACTAGCGCTCCCAGGGGATACGCAGTATTTT.

This clone occurred once. V usage is TRBV5-1 and J usage is TRBJ2-2, with 10 bases fitting TRBD2. After removal of 1 base from V and 1 base from J, the junction contained 7 bases not matched to a gene. CDR1 and CDR2 from the germline V gene are SGHRS and YFSETQ. This CDR3 region has 18 residues. In DNA, the CDR3 is TGCGCCAGCAGCTTGTTAGTAGCGGGGGGCCTGAACACCGGGGAGCTGTTTTTT. Translated, it gives CASSLLVAGGLNTGELFF.

This rearrangement joins TRBV28 to TRBJ2-3; 8 positions match TRBD2. CDR1 is MDHEN and CDR2 is SYDVKM in the germline V gene. V lost 3 bases to trimming and J lost 2 bases; unmatched junction nucleotides: 10. CDR3 length: 17 residues. For the CDR3, the DNA is TGTGCCAGCAGTTTGTACGGCGGGGGGCCCTTCACAGATACGCAGTATTTT. Protein sequence: CASSLYGGGPFTDTQYF.